These 27 T cell receptor beta chains came from one sample sequenced in a study of beta chain features in type 1 diabetes. Since all of the isolated RNA was reverse transcribed, expressed TCRB transcripts were what got sequenced. The method was immunoSEQ multiplex PCR; TCRdb's version includes in-frame clones alone and lacks a portion of them. Among around 500,000 clones listed, 9.5% to 12% were seen once. The specimen sequenced was naive CD4+ T cells from blood. The receptors stem from a young woman in good health.

The chain recombines TRBV20-1 with TRBJ2-7; D unclear. The CDR3 covers 11 residues. In germline, CDR1 is DFQATT, CDR2 SNEGSKA (reference sequence). Trimming left V 6 bases short and J 6 bases short, with 12 bases between. The CDR3 is CSAWDKVEQYV. The CDR3 DNA is TGCAGTGCATGGGATAAGGTCGAGCAGTACGTC.

Remarks on this clone: Other DNA sequences in this sample translate to the same CDR3. V and J are TRBV7-2 and TRBJ2-7; no clear D gene. Per germline, CDR1 SGHTA and CDR2 FQGNSA. CDR3 length: 11 residues. V lost 3 bases to trimming and J lost 3 bases, with 3 bases between them. The chain's CDR3 is CASSLYYEQYF. Written as DNA, the CDR3 is TGTGCCAGCAGCTTGTACTACGAGCAGTACTTC.

This clone was detected only a few times. This chain joins TRBV29-1 and TRBJ2-5; D is perhaps TRBD1 or TRBD2 (5 bases each). V lost 4 bases, J lost 2 bases, and 11 bases lay in between. This CDR3 comprises 13 residues. CDR1 is SQVTM, CDR2 ANQGSEA, per germline. CDR3 coding DNA: TGCAGCGTTGTAAGAGGGGATCAAGAGACCCAGTACTTC. Encoded protein: CSVVRGDQETQYF.

This clone was seen a few times. The chain carries TRBV6-5 and TRBJ2-7, with TRBD2 as a possible D gene (5 bases). Trimming cost V 5 bases and J 7 bases, with 18 bases left between them. The CDR3 extends over 14 amino acids. Germline V gene sequence: CDR1 MNHEY, CDR2 SVGAGI. The CDR3 is CASSEHRGVREQYV. The CDR3 region has the DNA TGTGCCAGCAGTGAACACCGGGGAGTAAGGGAGCAGTACGTC.

The J gene is TRBJ2-7, the V gene TRBV5-6; 7 nucleotides line up with TRBD1. The CDR3 has 18 residues. V trimming: 7 bases; J trimming: 3 bases; junction bases outside the gene matches: 22. CDR1 is SGHDT, CDR2 YYEEEE, per germline. This chain's CDR3 is CASPPPFPPGQIHYEQYV. In DNA form, the CDR3 reads TGTGCCAGCCCTCCGCCGTTCCCACCGGGACAGATCCACTACGAGCAGTACGTC.

This clone has at least ten counts. This sequence joins TRBV29-1 and TRBJ1-2; 7 nucleotides align to TRBD1. The germline CDR1 and CDR2 sequences are SQVTM and ANQGSEA. This CDR3 has 13 residues. V lost 7 bases to trimming and J lost 2 bases; unmatched junction nucleotides: 7. CDR3 protein: CSDVQGSNYGYTF. For the CDR3, the DNA is TGCAGCGATGTACAGGGGTCGAACTATGGCTACACCTTC.

The chain is built from TRBV7-9 and TRBJ1-1, with a tentative D call TRBD1 (5 bases). CDR3 length: 14 amino acids. V lost 5 bases to trimming and J lost 1 base, with 11 bases between them. Germline assignment: CDR1 SEHNR and CDR2 FQNEAQ (reference sequence). This CDR3 reads CASSQQGWNTEAFF. The CDR3 DNA sequence: TGTGCCAGCAGCCAGCAGGGTTGGAACACTGAAGCTTTCTTT.

The chain links TRBV7-9 to TRBJ2-7; no firm D call. V lost 5 bases, J lost 4 bases, and 12 bases lay in between. The germline V gene encodes CDR1 SEHNR and CDR2 FQNEAQ (reference sequence). The CDR3 length is 13 residues. CDR3 nucleotide sequence: TGTGCCAGCAGCCCGCCGGGCGTTTACGAGCAGTACGTC. It encodes CASSPPGVYEQYV.

This clone was seen more than once but under ten times. The J gene is TRBJ1-1, the V gene TRBV10-3; D possibly corresponds to TRBD1 (5 bases). Germline V gene data show CDR1 as ENHRY and CDR2 as SYGVKD. The CDR3 covers 13 residues. Trimming cost V 10 bases and J 1 base, with 13 bases left between them. This CDR3 reads CATTDRENTEAFF. The DNA for the CDR3 is TGTGCCACAACCGACAGAGAGAACACTGAAGCTTTCTTT.

This clone was observed a few times. CDR3 in DNA: TGTGCCTGGAGTGAGGACATGTGGAGTGAGACAGGCGAGAATCAGCCCCAGCATTTT. Translating gives CAWSEDMWSETGENQPQHF. V is TRBV30 and J is TRBJ1-5, with D maybe TRBD1 (6 bases). Germline values: CDR1 GTSNPN, CDR2 SVGIG (reference sequence). The CDR3 totals 19 residues. Trimming cost V 1 base and J 4 bases, with 26 bases left between them.

This clone came up a few times. The chain joins TRBV7-2 to TRBJ2-7; weak D call: TRBD2 (6 bases). CDR1 is SGHTA and CDR2 is FQGNSA in the germline V gene. This CDR3 comprises 16 residues. The ends were cut back, 2 bases at V and 6 bases at J, with 20 bases in the middle. The CDR3 nucleotides are TGTGCCAGCAGCTTAATGAAGGGACCGGGAGTTGGCGAGCAGTACTTC. Translated, it gives CASSLMKGPGVGEQYF.

The rearrangement joins TRBV30 to TRBJ2-7; the D is unclear. V was cut by 2 bases and J by 3 bases, with 5 bases left in between. The CDR3 loop spans 11 amino acids. The germline CDR1 and CDR2 sequences are GTSNPN and SVGIG (reference sequence). CDR3 sequence reads: CAWSKVYEQYF. The CDR3 bases are TGTGCCTGGAGTAAGGTCTACGAGCAGTACTTC.

The V gene is TRBV2, the J gene TRBJ1-1; 9 nucleotides match TRBD1. V shed 6 bases, J shed 5 bases, and the junction held 4 bases outside the gene matches. The CDR3 runs 13 residues. Germline-derived CDR1 and CDR2 are SNHLY and FYNNEI. CDR3: CASSGTGRTEAFF. CDR3 coding DNA: TGTGCCAGCAGCGGGACAGGGCGTACTGAAGCTTTCTTT.

This clone showed up just a few times. The rearrangement uses TRBV4-1 and TRBJ2-3; D could derive from TRBD1 or TRBD2 (5 bases each). Germline values: CDR1 MGHRA, CDR2 YSYEKL. The germline V and J ends were trimmed by 4 bases and 6 bases, with 11 bases remaining between them. The CDR3 extends over 13 amino acids. CDR3 sequence (DNA): TGCGCCAGCAGCCCCTTGGGGGTGGATACGCAGTATTTT. It codes for CASSPLGVDTQYF.

The chain combines TRBV18 with TRBJ2-7; the D is unclear. Germline CDR1 KGHSH, CDR2 LQKENI. The CDR3 is made up of 12 amino acids. V shed 0 bases and J shed 7 bases, with 7 bases lying between them. In DNA, the CDR3 is TGTGCCAGCTCACCACCGATGGGGGAGCAGTACGTC. Protein product: CASSPPMGEQYV.

V gene TRBV2 combines with J gene TRBJ2-5, with unresolved D. V lost 8 bases to trimming and J lost 8 bases, with 15 bases between them. Germline lookup yields CDR1 SNHLY and CDR2 FYNNEI. The CDR3 runs to 12 residues. The CDR3 bases are TGTGCCAGCTACCAGGACCGTCCAACCCAGTACTTC. It yields the protein CASYQDRPTQYF.

Worth noting for this clone: The junction departs from the called germline gene at one end, perhaps through a read error. The V call is TRBV28, the J call TRBJ1-1; D is unresolved. The CDR3 runs 12 residues. Germline V CDR1 and CDR2: MDHEN, SYDVKM. The CDR3 sequence is CASSLILGPFLF. For the CDR3, the DNA is TGTGCCAGCAGTTTAATTTTAGGACCTTTTCTCTTT.

This clone was seen only a few times. The V gene is TRBV9, the J gene TRBJ2-5; 12 nucleotides match TRBD2. The CDR3 loop spans 16 amino acids. Germline assignment: CDR1 SGDLS and CDR2 YYNGEE. V shed 0 bases, J shed 4 bases, and the junction held 4 bases outside the gene matches. The CDR3 here is CASSVVPSGGAETQYF. The CDR3 coding sequence is TGTGCCAGCAGCGTAGTTCCTAGCGGGGGGGCAGAGACCCAGTACTTC.

This clone was counted a few times. The chain uses TRBV5-1 and TRBJ2-7, with D hard to call. The germline V gene encodes CDR1 SGHRS and CDR2 YFSETQ. Trimming shortened V by 1 base and J by 3 bases, and 5 bases separated the two germline ends. The CDR3 is 12 residues long. CDR3 loop: CASSLTGYEQYF. Here the CDR3 DNA reads TGCGCCAGCAGCTTGACCGGCTACGAGCAGTACTTC.

This clone was counted only a few times. The genes are TRBV4-3 and TRBJ2-3; a possible D gene is TRBD2 (5 bases). Per the germline V gene, CDR1 is LGHNA and CDR2 is YSLEER. The CDR3 runs 16 residues. Trimming left V 1 base short and J 1 base short, with 12 bases between. This CDR3 reads CASSQADYRRTDTQYF. The DNA of the CDR3 is TGCGCCAGCAGCCAAGCCGACTACCGACGCACAGATACGCAGTATTTT.

The gene calls are TRBV9 and TRBJ1-6; D is perhaps TRBD1 (5 bases). The V gene's germline CDR1 is SGDLS and CDR2 YYNGEE. CDR3 length equals 15 residues. The V gene lost 3 bases and the J gene lost 9 bases, with 16 bases spanning the gap. DNA of the CDR3: TGTGCCAGCAGCGCGAACCGGGGCGTCGGTTCACCCCTCCACTTT. This translates into CASSANRGVGSPLHF.

The V call is TRBV5-1, the J call TRBJ2-3; D assignment may be TRBD1 or TRBD2 (7 bases each). The germline CDR1 and CDR2 sequences are SGHRS and YFSETQ. Trimming cost V 4 bases and J 4 bases, with 19 bases left between them. CDR3 length: 16 residues. CDR3 amino acids: CASSLRQGGTADTQYF. DNA of the CDR3: TGCGCCAGCAGCCTACGACAGGGAGGGACGGCAGATACGCAGTATTTT.

This clone was seen a few times. The sample contains more than one DNA sequence encoding this CDR3. The chain is built from TRBV7-2 and TRBJ2-3; D gene ambiguous. The germline V gene has CDR1 SGHTA and CDR2 FQGNSA. The CDR3 sequence is 14 residues long. V was trimmed by 3 bases and J by 1 base, leaving 8 bases between them. The CDR3 DNA reads as TGTGCCAGCAGCTTCCGTTCCGGCACAGATACGCAGTATTTT. This gives the protein CASSFRSGTDTQYF.

The chain joins TRBV5-1 to TRBJ2-6; D is undetermined. This CDR3 contains 16 residues. The germline V gene has CDR1 SGHRS and CDR2 YFSETQ. The ends were cut back, 3 bases at V and 0 bases at J, with 10 bases in the middle. The chain's CDR3 is CASSSSPNSGANVLTF. CDR3 nucleotide sequence: TGCGCCAGCAGCTCGTCCCCGAACTCTGGGGCCAACGTCCTGACTTTC.

A few counts support this clone. DNA for the CDR3: TGCGCCAGCAGCTTGGGTGGGGGATACCCCACAGATACGCAGTATTTT. It encodes CASSLGGGYPTDTQYF. The chain has TRBV5-1 and TRBJ2-3; tentatively, D is TRBD1 or TRBD2 (5 bases each). The CDR3 contains 16 residues. Germline V gene sequence: CDR1 SGHRS, CDR2 YFSETQ. V was trimmed by 0 bases and J by 2 bases, leaving 13 bases between them.

The table lists this clone with a count of one. This chain uses TRBV11-2 with TRBJ2-4, with TRBD1 as a possible D gene (8 bases). CDR1 SGHAT and CDR2 FQNNGV come from the germline V gene. The CDR3 length is 16 residues. Trimming cost V 3 bases and J 6 bases, with 18 bases left between them. The CDR3 nucleotides read TGTGCCAGCAGCTTGGAGGACAGGGAGGGCGTAAACATTCAGTACTTC. Its translation is CASSLEDREGVNIQYF.

This chain connects TRBV30 to TRBJ1-1; tentative D call: TRBD1 (5 bases). V lost 5 bases and J lost 6, with 19 bases in between. This CDR3 region has 14 residues. Germline lookup yields CDR1 GTSNPN and CDR2 SVGIG (reference sequence). The CDR3: CAWDRDLTRAEAFF. CDR3 nucleotide sequence: TGTGCCTGGGACCGGGACCTTACCCGAGCTGAAGCTTTCTTT.